Shown below are 24 T cell receptor beta chains from a single sample sequenced in a study of blood T cell repertoires in COVID-19. Method: immunoSEQ multiplex PCR; TCRdb's copy keeps in-frame clones and lacks some. The table has around 110,000 clones, 90% seen once. The sample taken for sequencing was peripheral blood. The receptors shown here come from a human donor with active COVID-19. The donor label of this sample is uncertain.

The V call is TRBV5-5, the J call TRBJ1-2; TRBD1 might be the D (5 bases). Germline CDR1 reads SGHKS; CDR2 reads YYEKEE (reference sequence). This CDR3 contains 16 residues. The ends were cut back, 0 bases at V and 3 bases at J, with 15 bases in the middle. Here the CDR3 reads CASSLGPVQGDYGYTF. The CDR3 DNA is TGTGCCAGCAGCTTGGGTCCCGTTCAAGGGGACTATGGCTACACCTTC.

The J gene is TRBJ2-7, the V gene TRBV19, with 8 bases lining up with TRBD2. Germline V gene sequence: CDR1 LNHDA, CDR2 SQIVND (reference sequence). With V trimmed by 3 bases and J by 5 bases, 3 bases remained unmatched. The CDR3 consists of 13 residues. The DNA of the CDR3 is TGTGCCAGTAGTATTACGGGAGGGAACGAGCAGTACTTC. Its translation: CASSITGGNEQYF.

The chain is built from TRBV19 and TRBJ2-3, with 9 bases matching TRBD1. This CDR3 is 14 amino acids long. J gave up 2 bases and V 10 bases, and 7 bases lay outside the gene matches. CDR1 and CDR2 (germline): LNHDA, SQIVND (reference sequence). The CDR3 DNA reads as TGTGCCACCCGGGACAGGGCCACCACAGATACGCAGTATTTT. Its translation: CATRDRATTDTQYF.

CDR3: CASSLRGGSYTGELFF. CDR3 DNA: TGTGCCAGCAGCTTACGCGGGGGGAGCTACACCGGGGAGCTGTTTTTT. The genes are TRBV11-2 and TRBJ2-2; 8 bases line up with TRBD2. V lost 2 bases to trimming and J lost 3 bases; unmatched junction nucleotides: 5. The CDR3 is 16 residues long. Per germline, CDR1 SGHAT and CDR2 FQNNGV.

V is TRBV6-5 and J is TRBJ2-3; 7 bases align to TRBD1. This CDR3 has 16 amino acids. Germline CDR1 MNHEY, CDR2 SVGAGI. V shed 0 bases, J shed 6 bases, and the junction held 9 bases outside the gene matches. In DNA, the CDR3 is TGTGCCAGCAGTTACTCCGGACAGGTGGGAGCGGATACGCAGTATTTT. Translation gives CASSYSGQVGADTQYF.

The chain has TRBV6-1 and TRBJ1-1; TRBD1 aligns across 8 bases. V gave up 4 bases and J gave up 1 base; unmatched junction bases: 8. Germline loops: CDR1 MNHNS, CDR2 SASEGT. The CDR3 totals 16 residues. The CDR3, as DNA: TGTGCCAGCAGTGCTAGGACAGGGCCAAAGAACACTGAAGCTTTCTTT. Residues: CASSARTGPKNTEAFF.

This chain joins TRBV4-2 and TRBJ2-4, with 8 bases that match TRBD1. The CDR3 consists of 16 residues. Germline-derived CDR1 and CDR2 are LGHNA and YNFKEQ. V lost 0 bases to trimming and J lost 0 bases; unmatched junction nucleotides: 1. CDR3 sequence reads: CASSQDRGLAKNIQYF. The CDR3 DNA is TGTGCCAGCAGCCAAGACAGGGGGCTAGCCAAAAACATTCAGTACTTC.

The chain links TRBV6-6 to TRBJ1-6; 7 bases are a match to TRBD1. The CDR3 is 15 amino acids. V lost 2 bases and J lost 7; bases outside the gene matches: 5. CDR1 and CDR2 from the germline V gene are MNHNY and SVGAGI (reference sequence). This CDR3 is CASSYAGGENSPLHF. The DNA of the CDR3 is TGTGCCAGCAGTTACGCAGGGGGAGAAAATTCACCCCTCCACTTT.

This clone was seen a single time. The rearrangement links TRBV25-1 to TRBJ1-1; D perhaps matches TRBD1 (5 bases). V was cut by 7 bases and J by 10 bases, with 13 bases left in between. Germline V CDR1 and CDR2: MGHDK, SYGVNS. CDR3 length equals 11 residues. The CDR3 loop is CASIGGGLAFF. CDR3 in DNA: TGTGCCAGCATTGGTGGGGGGTTAGCTTTCTTT. Full variable domain (outside the CDR3, taken from reference TRBV25-1 and TRBJ1-1): EADIYQTPRYLVIGTGKKITLECSQTMGHDKMYWYQQDPGMELHLIHYSYGVNSTEKGDLSSESTVSRIRTEHFPLTLESARPSHTSQYLCASIGGGLAFFGQGTRLTVV.

This sequence joins TRBV12-3 or TRBV12-4 and TRBJ1-2; a weak D match, TRBD1 (5 bases). V lost 8 bases, J lost 3 bases, and 13 bases lay in between. This CDR3 spans 13 amino acids. This CDR3 reads CASGDRQYYGYTF. Here the CDR3 DNA reads TGTGCCAGCGGAGACAGACAGTACTATGGCTACACCTTC.

This clone was seen a single time. This chain links TRBV2 with TRBJ2-1; maybe TRBD2 (5 bases). The CDR3 spans 15 residues. CDR1 SNHLY and CDR2 FYNNEI come from the germline V gene. V was shortened by 6 bases and J by 8 bases, with 20 bases between the two germline ends. The CDR3 region has the DNA TGTGCCAGCAGACGCGGACCTCGGGATTCGGATGAGCAGTTCTTC. Translated, it gives CASRRGPRDSDEQFF.

The V call is TRBV6-6, the J call TRBJ1-1, with 9 positions matching TRBD1. CDR3 size: 15 residues. Germline V gene data show CDR1 as MNHNY and CDR2 as SVGAGI (reference sequence). J lost 3 bases, V lost 5 bases, and 7 bases had no gene match. Here the CDR3 reads CASSDRGTGHTEAFF. CDR3 nucleotide sequence: TGTGCCAGCAGTGACCGGGGGACAGGGCACACTGAAGCTTTCTTT.

The rearrangement uses TRBV9 and TRBJ1-1; 7 bases match TRBD1. Germline values: CDR1 SGDLS, CDR2 YYNGEE. J lost 1 base, V lost 5 bases, and 8 bases had no gene match. The CDR3 covers 15 residues. CDR3 coding DNA: TGTGCCAGCAGGCCACAGGGGAACAAGAACACTGAAGCTTTCTTT. Its protein is CASRPQGNKNTEAFF.

The chain carries TRBV7-6 and TRBJ2-3; TRBD2 matches at 7 bases. Looked up from germline, CDR1 is SGHVS and CDR2 is FNYEAQ. J lost 0 bases, V lost 5 bases, and 5 bases had no gene match. This CDR3 contains 15 residues. This CDR3 reads CASSGSGTSTDTQYF. The DNA for the CDR3 is TGTGCCAGCAGCGGAAGCGGGACTAGCACAGATACGCAGTATTTT.

The J gene is TRBJ2-6, the V gene TRBV28; a weak D match, TRBD1 (5 bases). The germline gives CDR1 MDHEN, CDR2 SYDVKM. CDR3 length: 16 residues. Between the trimmed V and J ends, which lost 6 bases and 2 bases, there was a span of 14 bases. The CDR3 sequence is CASRSSGRPGANVLTF. The CDR3 nucleotides are TGTGCCAGCAGATCTTCAGGGCGGCCTGGGGCCAACGTCCTGACTTTC. Full variable domain (missing parts from reference TRBV28 and TRBJ2-6): DVKVTQSSRYLVKRTGEKVFLECVQDMDHENMFWYRQDPGLGLRLIYFSYDVKMKEKGDIPEGYSVSREKKERFSLILESASTNQTSMYLCASRSSGRPGANVLTFGAGSRLTVL.

The chain couples TRBV19 to TRBJ2-1; D perhaps matches TRBD2 (6 bases). In germline, CDR1 is LNHDA, CDR2 SQIVND (reference sequence). Trimming shortened V by 5 bases and J by 5 bases, and 13 bases separated the two germline ends. The CDR3 is 14 amino acids. The DNA for the CDR3 is TGTGCCAGTAGTTTCTGGGGGGTGAACAATGAGCAGTTCTTC. Residues: CASSFWGVNNEQFF.

This chain uses TRBV24-1 with TRBJ2-2; TRBD1 agrees at 7 bases. Germline values: CDR1 KGHDR, CDR2 SFDVKD. The CDR3 contains 14 residues. V gave up 3 bases and J gave up 6 bases; unmatched junction bases: 3. CDR3 in amino acids: CATSDGQVAGELFF. For the CDR3, the DNA is TGTGCCACCAGTGATGGACAGGTGGCCGGGGAGCTGTTTTTT.

The sample holds a few counts of this clone. This sequence joins TRBV5-5 and TRBJ1-1, with 7 bases identical to TRBD1. The CDR3 contains 14 residues. Germline CDR1 and CDR2: SGHKS and YYEKEE (reference sequence). Unmatched junction bases numbered 9, after V lost 4 bases and J lost 6 bases. Written as DNA, the CDR3 is TGTGCCAGCAGCCAAACCTCCGGGACAGCTGAAGCTTTCTTT. Translation: CASSQTSGTAEAFF. The full variable domain, its missing parts supplied by reference TRBV5-5 and TRBJ1-1, is DAGVTQSPTHLIKTRGQQVTLRCSPISGHKSVSWYQQVLGQGPQFIFQYYEKEERGRGNFPDRFSARQFPNYSSELNVNALLLGDSALYLCASSQTSGTAEAFFGQGTRLTVV.

The chain recombines TRBV19 with TRBJ1-4; 12 bases line up with TRBD1. The germline gives CDR1 LNHDA, CDR2 SQIVND (reference sequence). Losses at the gene ends were 7 bases for V and 0 bases for J; bases not matched to a gene: 3. The CDR3 is 16 residues long. The CDR3 here is CASTGTGGTTNEKLFF. Here the CDR3 DNA reads TGTGCCAGTACCGGGACAGGGGGCACAACTAATGAAAAACTGTTTTTT.

This sequence joins TRBV12-3 or TRBV12-4 and TRBJ1-2; D is perhaps TRBD1 (6 bases). The CDR3 has 13 amino acids. V was shortened by 6 bases and J by 2 bases, with 10 bases between the two germline ends. This CDR3 is CASRETGNYGYTF. The CDR3 DNA is TGTGCCAGCAGGGAGACAGGCAACTATGGCTACACCTTC.

The V gene is TRBV6-6, the J gene TRBJ2-5; TRBD1 matches at 7 bases. With V trimmed by 8 bases and J by 4 bases, 7 bases remained unmatched. CDR3 length equals 13 residues. Germline loops: CDR1 MNHNY, CDR2 SVGAGI (reference sequence). The CDR3 sequence: CASLPPGGETQYF. In DNA, the CDR3 is TGTGCCAGCCTACCTCCAGGGGGAGAGACCCAGTACTTC.

This chain connects TRBV28 to TRBJ2-7, with a possible D match to TRBD2 (5 bases). The germline CDR1 and CDR2 sequences are MDHEN and SYDVKM. This CDR3 contains 15 residues. V was shortened by 5 bases and J by 0 bases, with 14 bases between the two germline ends. In DNA, the CDR3 is TGTGCCAGCAGTCCTCCCGGGGAGAGCTCCTACGAGCAGTACTTC. Translating it yields CASSPPGESSYEQYF.

The V gene is TRBV7-2, the J gene TRBJ2-3; 8 bases fit TRBD2. The CDR3 runs 16 residues. Germline CDR1 and CDR2: SGHTA and FQGNSA. The junction had 13 bases not matched to a gene; V was cut back by 5 bases and J by 6 bases. For the CDR3, the DNA is TGTGCCAGCAGCCCCCGAGGTAGCGGGGTGGTGGATACGCAGTATTTT. It specifies CASSPRGSGVVDTQYF.

This chain uses TRBV4-2 with TRBJ1-2; 10 nucleotides agree with TRBD1. Germline V gene sequence: CDR1 LGHNA, CDR2 YNFKEQ. The J segment lost 5 bases and the V segment lost 2 bases, leaving 2 bases of the junction unmatched. The CDR3 runs to 14 residues. The CDR3 DNA is TGTGCCAGCAGCCAATGGACAGGGGGATATGGCTACACCTTC. It translates to CASSQWTGGYGYTF.